This T cell receptor beta chain was sequenced for a study of spatial heterogeneity in lung cancer. Study at large: Each unique TCR and UMI combination was seen more than ten times on average in raw reads. Findings and caveats of the study: Ubiquitous expanded tumor TCRs showed up in blood more at resection than follow-up.

Time point defined: blood at routine non-recurrence follow-up after resection. No cells were sorted before sequencing. The whole RNA sequenced was extracted from tumor, nontumor lung or frozen PBMC. This clonotype was counted between two and nine times. Antigen unknown. Via MiXCR, TCRdb re-called the 5' RACE reads, giving one row per CDR3 protein. In the table there are about 30,000 distinct CDR3 sequences, around 6% of which are singletons. V was pared by 0 bases and J by 1 base, with 11 bases between. Germline V CDR1 and CDR2: SGHRS, YFSETQ. The CDR3 is 15 amino acids. This chain joins TRBV5-1 and TRBJ2-7, with a possible D match to TRBD2 (6 bases). The origin of this receptor is a male donor with early-stage non-small cell lung cancer. This material consisted of PBMCs, taken at follow-up. CDR3 coding DNA: TGCGCCAGCAGCTTGGATGTCGGGGGATCCTACGAGCAGTACTTC. Translated, it gives CASSLDVGGSYEQYF.